This is a list of T cell receptor beta chains from one sample in a study of T cells in narcolepsy. TCRdb's copy holds only in-frame clones and misses some; the assay was immunoSEQ multiplex PCR. Among 25,000 to 30,000 clones listed, around three quarters were seen once. The specimen was CD45RA- memory CD4+ T cells from PBMCs. These receptors came from a human donor with narcolepsy. Each CDR3 is given with its conserved first and last residue. D genes are given only for firm matches. Some rows have no size entry. The others give once, few or many, or a class for an expanded clone.

cdr3_nt cdr3_aa clone_size j_call d_call v_call
TGTGCCTGGGCTTCGTTTAGCGGGGGGTTTCAAGTCACAGATACGCAGTATTTT CAWASFSGGFQVTDTQYF - TRBJ2-3 TRBD2 TRBV30
TGTGCCAGCAGCTTGGACATAAACACTGAAGCTTTCTTT CASSLDINTEAFF - TRBJ1-1 - TRBV5-4
TGTGCCAGCACCCCCGACGGAGTTAACAATGAGCAGTTCTTC CASTPDGVNNEQFF few TRBJ2-1 - TRBV6-5
TGTGCCAGCAGCCAAGACAATAGCGGGGCAAACACCGGGGAGCTGTTTTTT CASSQDNSGANTGELFF - TRBJ2-2 TRBD2 TRBV4-2
TGCGCCAGCAGCTCGACAGGGGGGGATGAAAAACTGTTTTTT CASSSTGGDEKLFF - TRBJ1-4 TRBD1 TRBV5-1
TGTGCCAGTTATGTCACGACGACAGTCGTCCACGCTTTCTTT CASYVTTTVVHAFF - TRBJ1-1 - TRBV6-6
TGTGCCAGCAGTCCCGGGACAGGGTATGGCTACACCTTC CASSPGTGYGYTF - TRBJ1-2 TRBD1 TRBV7-2
TGTGCCAGCCGGGGGACAAGGGCCTACTCTGGGGCCAACGTCCTGACTTTC CASRGTRAYSGANVLTF - TRBJ2-6 - TRBV19
TGCGCCAGCAGCTGGGCGGGGGCTGGTGAAAAACTGTTTTTT CASSWAGAGEKLFF - TRBJ1-4 - TRBV5-1
TGTGCCTCTGCCCCGACTAGCGGGGGGGCCCGAGAGACCCAGTACTTC CASAPTSGGARETQYF few TRBJ2-5 TRBD2 TRBV10-3
TGTGCCAGCAGCTTGGAACGGGGGACTTCACCCCTCCACTTT CASSLERGTSPLHF once TRBJ1-6 - TRBV5-6
TGTGCCAGCGCGAGGGGGGCCCCCAGTTGGGAGCAGTACTTC CASARGAPSWEQYF - TRBJ2-7 - TRBV2
TGTGCCTGCCAGACAGGGCTAGGCACTGAAGCTTTCTTT CACQTGLGTEAFF - TRBJ1-1 TRBD1 TRBV30
TGTGCCTGGAGTGTTGGTCGCTCTGGAAACACCATATATTTT CAWSVGRSGNTIYF - TRBJ1-3 - TRBV30
TGTGCCAGCAGCTTGGGACTAGCGGGGGTACCTAGCACAGATACGCAGTATTTT CASSLGLAGVPSTDTQYF - TRBJ2-3 TRBD2 TRBV5-4
TGTGCCAGTAGTATAAGCCGGGACCGAATTAATTCACCCCTCCACTTT CASSISRDRINSPLHF - TRBJ1-6 - TRBV19
TGCGCCAGCAGCCGAGGACAGGGCCCCTACGAGCAGTACTTC CASSRGQGPYEQYF - TRBJ2-7 TRBD1 TRBV4-1
TGTGCCAGCAGAGGGAGGGGGACTGAAGCTTTCTTT CASRGRGTEAFF few TRBJ1-1 - TRBV7-8
TGTGCCAGCAGCTCACATGGGAGCGGGGGCACAGATACGCAGTATTTT CASSSHGSGGTDTQYF - TRBJ2-3 TRBD2 TRBV11-3
TGTGCCAGCTCCGAGGGCTTACGAGTGCTCTACTCTGGAAACACCATATATTTT CASSEGLRVLYSGNTIYF - TRBJ1-3 - TRBV18
TGTGCCAGCAGTCCGGGGCGTAACTATGGCTACACCTTC CASSPGRNYGYTF few TRBJ1-2 - TRBV25-1
TGTGCCTGGACAGGGGGGTACGAGCAGTACTTC CAWTGGYEQYF few TRBJ2-7 - TRBV30
TGTGCCACCCGGGACGGAGATAGCAATCAGCCCCAGCATTTT CATRDGDSNQPQHF - TRBJ1-5 - TRBV6-5
TGTGCCACCCGGAACACCGGGGAGCTGTTTTTT CATRNTGELFF few TRBJ2-2 - TRBV6-1
TGTGCCAGCTCACCACCAAACAGGGGAAACGAGCAGTACTTC CASSPPNRGNEQYF - TRBJ2-7 TRBD1 TRBV18
TGTGCCAGCGTACGGGACAGGACTACCAAGCAGTACTTC CASVRDRTTKQYF few TRBJ2-7 TRBD1 TRBV2